These T cell receptor beta chains were read from a single sample in a study of cytomegalovirus exposure and HLA in healthy donors. Sequencing was performed with immunoSEQ multiplex PCR; in TCRdb, only in-frame clones are kept and a portion is missing. Altogether 150,000 to 180,000 clones are present, approximately 86% being singletons, with the ten largest covering 20% to 25%. Specimen: PBMCs. The receptors shown here come from a man aged 18 to 29 in good health and CMV-seropositive. Each CDR3 is given with its conserved first and last residue. Each record gives: clone size, J gene, V gene, D gene, CDR3 DNA, CDR3 protein. The D gene is left open where the match is weak. Clone size is given for some rows only: seen once, a few or many times, or a class if the clone is expanded.

.,TRBJ1-3,TRBV5-1,TRBD1,TGCGCCAGCAGCTCTTTGACAGGGGGCATAAACACCATATATTTT,CASSSLTGGINTIYF
.,TRBJ2-7,TRBV6-5,TRBD1,TGTGCCAGCAGTTACACAGGGGGCTCCGAGCAGTACTTC,CASSYTGGSEQYF
.,TRBJ1-5,TRBV4-3,TRBD1,TGCGCCAGCAGCCAAGGGACAGGGGATAATCAGCCCCAGCATTTT,CASSQGTGDNQPQHF
once,TRBJ1-1,TRBV7-2,.,TGTGCCAGCAGCACCCCTGGACAAGGGTACCTGCCTGAAGCTTTCTTT,CASSTPGQGYLPEAFF
.,TRBJ2-7,TRBV7-2,TRBD2,TGTGCCAAGGGACTAGAACCAACCTCCTACGAGCAGTACTTC,CAKGLEPTSYEQYF
.,TRBJ2-7,TRBV5-1,.,TGCGCCAGCAGCTTGGCCATCGTCAGCTACGAGCAGTACTTC,CASSLAIVSYEQYF
.,TRBJ1-5,TRBV5-5,.,TGTGCCAGCAGCTTGTACAGGGTCGGGCAGCCCCAGCATTTT,CASSLYRVGQPQHF
.,TRBJ2-2,TRBV19,.,TGTGCCAGTACCGATGATGGCGCGGTGAACACCGGGGAGCTGTTTTTT,CASTDDGAVNTGELFF
.,TRBJ1-5,TRBV19,.,TGTGCCAGTAGGACCCAGGTTAATAGCAATCAGCCCCAGCATTTT,CASRTQVNSNQPQHF
.,TRBJ2-7,TRBV7-2,.,TGTGCCAGCAGCGGGGGCAGGAGCTCCTACGAGCAGTACTTC,CASSGGRSSYEQYF
.,TRBJ2-1,TRBV5-8,TRBD2,TGTGCCAGCAGCTTGGGACGGACTAGCGGGAGTGGCGATGAGCAGTTCTTC,CASSLGRTSGSGDEQFF
.,TRBJ1-1,TRBV19,.,TGTGCCAGTAGTACCCCGCGGATGAACACTGAAGCTTTCTTT,CASSTPRMNTEAFF
.,TRBJ2-2,TRBV13,TRBD1,TGTGCCAGCAGCTTATTCGCCAGGGGGCCCGCCGGGGAGCTGTTTTTT,CASSLFARGPAGELFF
few,TRBJ2-2,TRBV18,TRBD2,TGTGCCAGCTCAACGGGGGGGAGGACCAACACCGGGGAGCTGTTTTTT,CASSTGGRTNTGELFF
.,TRBJ2-7,TRBV6-5,.,TGTGCCAGCAGTGAGCCTACCTACGAGCAGTACTTC,CASSEPTYEQYF
.,TRBJ1-2,TRBV6-1,.,TGTGCCAGCAGTAATACAGGGTTCGGCTACACCTTC,CASSNTGFGYTF
.,TRBJ1-3,TRBV6-6,.,TGTGCCAGCAGTTATGCCGGGAACACCATATATTTT,CASSYAGNTIYF
.,TRBJ1-2,TRBV6-5,.,TGTGCCAGCAGTTACGGGGGGAACTATGGCTACACCTTC,CASSYGGNYGYTF
.,TRBJ2-2,TRBV4-2,.,TGTGCCAGCAGCCCGTTACGGGGAGACACCGGGGAGCTGTTTTTT,CASSPLRGDTGELFF
once,TRBJ1-4,TRBV27,.,TGTGCCAGCAGTTACAGGGAGCCTAATGAAAAACTGTTTTTT,CASSYREPNEKLFF
.,TRBJ2-5,TRBV7-2,.,TGTGCCAGCAGCGAGGCAGAGACCCAGTACTTC,CASSEAETQYF
.,TRBJ1-1,TRBV2,.,TGTGCCAGCCCCAGGACGGGAAAGAACACTGAAGCTTTCTTT,CASPRTGKNTEAFF
.,TRBJ2-2,TRBV5-1,.,TGCGCCAGCAGCTTGACCGGGACACCCGGGGAGCTGTTTTTT,CASSLTGTPGELFF
.,TRBJ1-4,TRBV7-2,TRBD1,TGTGCCAGCAGCTTAGCGGTACAGGGGGTAGGGGAAAAACTGTTTTTT,CASSLAVQGVGEKLFF
.,TRBJ2-3,TRBV30,.,TGTGCCCGGGGAGCACAGTCCACAGATACGCAGTATTTT,CARGAQSTDTQYF
.,TRBJ2-2,TRBV7-9,TRBD1,TGTGCCAGCAGCCCAACCGGGACAGCTAACACCGGGGAGCTGTTTTTT,CASSPTGTANTGELFF
once,TRBJ1-2,TRBV27,TRBD1,TGTGCCAGCAGTTCCTTGGGACAGGTGAACTATGGCTACACCTTC,CASSSLGQVNYGYTF
.,TRBJ2-3,TRBV27,TRBD2,TGTGCCAGCAGACTTAGCGGGAGTACAGCAGATACGCAGTATTTT,CASRLSGSTADTQYF
few,TRBJ1-1,TRBV28,.,TGTGCCAGCACCCTTCTCTCGGGGGTGGGCACTGAAGCTTTCTTT,CASTLLSGVGTEAFF
.,TRBJ2-1,TRBV29-1,.,TGCAGCGTTGCGGGGGTGAGTAGCTCCTACAATGAGCAGTTCTTC,CSVAGVSSSYNEQFF
.,TRBJ1-4,TRBV27,.,TGTGCCAGCAGTTTATCGAGTAGTGAAAAACTGTTTTTT,CASSLSSSEKLFF
.,TRBJ1-1,TRBV6-5,TRBD1,TGTGCCAGCAGGGACAGGGGGTGGACGCCTGAAGCTTTCTTT,CASRDRGWTPEAFF
.,TRBJ2-2,TRBV11-2,TRBD2,TGTGCCAGCAGCTTAGCAGGTAACTTGGGACTAGCGAACACCGGGGAGCTGTTTTTT,CASSLAGNLGLANTGELFF
.,TRBJ2-1,TRBV6-4,.,TGTGCCAGCAGTCCCCTTAATGAGCAGTTCTTC,CASSPLNEQFF
few,TRBJ2-4,TRBV30,TRBD1,TGTGCCTGGAGTGGGGACAGAAACATTCAGTACTTC,CAWSGDRNIQYF
.,TRBJ2-3,TRBV4-1,.,TGCGCCAGCAGCCAAACGAGCGGACCCCGCACAGATACGCAGTATTTT,CASSQTSGPRTDTQYF
.,TRBJ1-1,TRBV18,TRBD1,TGTGCCAGCTCACCAGGGACAGGGGTTACTGAAGCTTTCTTT,CASSPGTGVTEAFF
.,TRBJ2-3,TRBV19,.,TGTGCCAGTAAAGGCAGGGGCACAGATACGCAGTATTTT,CASKGRGTDTQYF
.,TRBJ1-5,TRBV5-1,TRBD1,TGCGCCAGCAGGGACAGGGGGCGCAATCAGCCCCAGCATTTT,CASRDRGRNQPQHF
.,TRBJ2-2,TRBV9,.,TGTGCCAGCAGCGTAGCACTTTCTACCGGGGAGCTGTTTTTT,CASSVALSTGELFF
.,TRBJ2-3,TRBV5-6,.,TGTGCCAGCAGTTGGGCTGGGTCTCGCACAGATACGCAGTATTTT,CASSWAGSRTDTQYF
.,TRBJ1-2,TRBV6-5,.,TGTGCCAGCAGTTACTCGATGGAGGGGTTCTTTGGCTACACCTTC,CASSYSMEGFFGYTF
.,TRBJ1-2,TRBV6-5,.,TGTGCCAGCAGTTACCCGACCGGGGGCTACACCTTC,CASSYPTGGYTF
.,TRBJ2-2,TRBV4-1,.,TGCGCCAGCAGCCAAGAGCTGGGGGCCGCCGGGGAGCTGTTTTTT,CASSQELGAAGELFF
once,TRBJ1-4,TRBV6-6,TRBD1,TGTGCCAGCACGGACAGGGTCGCCGCAACTAATGAAAAACTGTTTTTT,CASTDRVAATNEKLFF
once,TRBJ2-5,TRBV27,.,TGTGCCAGCAGTTTATACTGGCAGGGGTTGGAGACCCAGTACTTC,CASSLYWQGLETQYF
.,TRBJ2-2,TRBV4-3,TRBD2,TGCGCCAGCGGACTAGCTGGGGACCCCGGGGAGCTGTTTTTT,CASGLAGDPGELFF
.,TRBJ2-3,TRBV19,TRBD2,TGTGCCAGTAGTGTGCCGATAGCGGGCCTCACAGATACGCAGTATTTT,CASSVPIAGLTDTQYF
.,TRBJ1-6,TRBV7-9,.,TGTGCCAGCAGCTTAGAACAGTATAATTCACCCCTCCACTTT,CASSLEQYNSPLHF
once,TRBJ2-1,TRBV13,.,TGTGCCAGCAGCTTAGGTCGGGGGGCCGTCCCCAATGAGCAGTTCTTC,CASSLGRGAVPNEQFF
.,TRBJ1-1,TRBV28,.,TGTGCCAGCAGGGGAGGGACTGCGAACACTGAAGCTTTCTTT,CASRGGTANTEAFF
few,TRBJ2-1,TRBV7-7,.,TGTGCCAGCAGCTTAGGAGACGGGAGCAATGAGCAGTTCTTC,CASSLGDGSNEQFF
few,TRBJ2-5,TRBV18,.,TGTGCCAGCTCATACACCATCCAAGAGACCCAGTACTTC,CASSYTIQETQYF
.,TRBJ2-7,TRBV6-5,.,TGTGCCAGCAGTTGGGACCCGGAGGGCTACGAGCAGTACTTC,CASSWDPEGYEQYF
.,TRBJ1-1,TRBV5-5,TRBD1,TGTGCCAGCAGCATCGCCGGGACAGGGAACACTGAAGCTTTCTTT,CASSIAGTGNTEAFF